A single sample is the source of the 11 T cell receptor beta chains below, sequenced in a study of blood T cell repertoires in COVID-19. Generated by immunoSEQ multiplex PCR, the TCRdb table keeps only in-frame clones and is missing some. The sample contains hundreds of thousands of clones, approximately 84% of which appear only once. Sequencing was performed on peripheral blood. The source of these receptors is a man between 50 and 59 years old with COVID-19, enrolled during active disease.

This chain joins TRBV30 and TRBJ2-7; tentative D call: TRBD1 (6 bases). V was clipped by 4 bases and J by 2 bases, with 15 bases between them. Germline V gives CDR1 GTSNPN, CDR2 SVGIG (reference sequence). This CDR3 has 14 amino acids. The CDR3 reads CAWIPSQGAYEQYF. The DNA of the CDR3 is TGTGCCTGGATCCCATCACAGGGTGCCTACGAGCAGTACTTC.

This clone has just a few counts. The rearrangement joins TRBV19 to TRBJ1-1; D is possibly TRBD1 (6 bases). The germline V and J ends were trimmed by 6 bases and 1 base, with 12 bases remaining between them. The CDR3 is 14 amino acids. Germline V gene sequence: CDR1 LNHDA, CDR2 SQIVND (reference sequence). The CDR3 coding sequence is TGTGCCAGTAGAGACCGGGACAAGAACACTGAAGCTTTCTTT. It codes for CASRDRDKNTEAFF. The variable domain in full, with the rest retrieved from reference TRBV19 and TRBJ1-1, is DGGITQSPKYLFRKEGQNVTLSCEQNLNHDAMYWYRQDPGQGLRLIYYSQIVNDFQKGDIAEGYSVSREKKESFPLTVTSAQKNPTAFYLCASRDRDKNTEAFFGQGTRLTVV.

The chain combines TRBV28 with TRBJ1-5; no definite D call. The V and J ends lost 6 bases and 7 bases respectively, with 7 bases between them. CDR1 MDHEN and CDR2 SYDVKM come from the germline V gene. The CDR3 has 11 amino acids. In DNA, the CDR3 is TGTGCCAGCAGCCCCGTCCAGCCCCAGCATTTT. Translation: CASSPVQPQHF.

This chain joins TRBV11-3 and TRBJ2-1; 10 nucleotides match TRBD1. After removal of 2 bases from V and 5 bases from J, the junction contained 3 bases not matched to a gene. The CDR3 is 15 residues long. Germline V lookup: CDR1 SGHNT, CDR2 YENEEA. The CDR3 loop reads CASSLTGQGNNEQFF. CDR3 nucleotides: TGTGCCAGCAGCTTAACGGGACAGGGGAACAATGAGCAGTTCTTC.

V is TRBV24-1 and J is TRBJ2-3, with 10 nucleotides matching TRBD2. CDR3 length: 17 residues. The germline V gene encodes CDR1 KGHDR and CDR2 SFDVKD. V lost 4 bases, J lost 2 bases, and 8 bases stayed unmatched. DNA for the CDR3: TGTGCCACCAGTGACCCCCCCGGACTAGCGGCCACAGATACGCAGTATTTT. Its translation: CATSDPPGLAATDTQYF.

V is TRBV12-3 or TRBV12-4 and J is TRBJ1-1; weak D call: TRBD1 (5 bases). V was clipped by 3 bases and J by 0 bases, with 5 bases between them. The CDR3 length is 13 residues. The chain's CDR3 is CASSLTVNTEAFF. CDR3 DNA sequence: TGTGCCAGCAGTTTGACAGTGAACACTGAAGCTTTCTTT.

The chain uses TRBV14 and TRBJ2-1, with TRBD1 matching 7 bases. This CDR3 region has 18 residues. Germline trimming cut 2 bases from V and 3 bases from J; bases unmatched to any gene: 13. CDR1 and CDR2 from the germline V gene are SGHDN and FVKESK. The CDR3 loop reads CASSQFQQGRTLYNEQFF. The CDR3 bases are TGTGCCAGCAGCCAATTTCAACAGGGGAGAACCCTCTACAATGAGCAGTTCTTC.

The genes are TRBV9 and TRBJ1-4; no clear D. Germline V CDR1 and CDR2: SGDLS, YYNGEE. The CDR3 spans 15 residues. The V and J ends lost 4 bases and 8 bases respectively, with 18 bases between them. DNA of the CDR3: TGTGCCAGCAGCCCCCAGGACCTGGGAGGGGAAAAACTGTTTTTT. It codes for CASSPQDLGGEKLFF. The whole variable domain, remainder taken from reference TRBV9 and TRBJ1-4, is DSGVTQTPKHLITATGQRVTLRCSPRSGDLSVYWYQQSLDQGLQFLIQYYNGEERAKGNILERFSAQQFPDLHSELNLSSLELGDSALYFCASSPQDLGGEKLFFGSGTQLSVL.

V gene TRBV5-1 combines with J gene TRBJ2-6, with 7 bases that match TRBD1. There are 16 residues in the CDR3. V was clipped by 6 bases and J by 0 bases; unmatched bases: 6. Germline V gives CDR1 SGHRS, CDR2 YFSETQ. The CDR3 DNA reads as TGCGCCAGCACCAGGACAGGAGTCTCTGGGGCCAACGTCCTGACTTTC. Protein product: CASTRTGVSGANVLTF.

The chain employs TRBV11-2 and TRBJ2-3; 12 nucleotides match TRBD2. CDR3 length: 16 amino acids. Germline CDR1 SGHAT, CDR2 FQNNGV. Unmatched junction bases numbered 5, after V lost 5 bases and J lost 2 bases. The CDR3 region has the DNA TGTGCCAGCAGCGCGACTAGCGGGGGACTCACAGATACGCAGTATTTT. It yields the protein CASSATSGGLTDTQYF.

The V and J genes are TRBV10-1 and TRBJ1-2, with D uncertain. The CDR3 length is 13 residues. Trimming left V 2 bases short and J 6 bases short, with 10 bases between. The germline gives CDR1 WNHNN, CDR2 SYGVQD (reference sequence). The CDR3 DNA sequence: TGCGCCAGCAGTGAGAGACGGGGAAATGGCTACACCTTC. This translates into CASSERRGNGYTF.